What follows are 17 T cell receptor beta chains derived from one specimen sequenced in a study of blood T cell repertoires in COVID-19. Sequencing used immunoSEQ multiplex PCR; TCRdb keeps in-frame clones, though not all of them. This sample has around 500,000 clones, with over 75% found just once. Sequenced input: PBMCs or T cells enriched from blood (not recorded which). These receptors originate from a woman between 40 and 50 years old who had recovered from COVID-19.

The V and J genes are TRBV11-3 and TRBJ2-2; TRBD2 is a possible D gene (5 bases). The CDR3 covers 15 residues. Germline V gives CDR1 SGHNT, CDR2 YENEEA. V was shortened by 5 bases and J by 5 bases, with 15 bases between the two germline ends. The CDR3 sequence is CASSERYTGTGELFF. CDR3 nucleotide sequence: TGTGCCAGCAGCGAGCGGTACACGGGAACCGGGGAGCTGTTTTTT.

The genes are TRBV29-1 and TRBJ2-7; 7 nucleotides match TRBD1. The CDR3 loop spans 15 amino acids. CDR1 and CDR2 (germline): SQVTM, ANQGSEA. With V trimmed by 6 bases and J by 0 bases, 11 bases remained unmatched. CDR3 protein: CSVEPGRDSSYEQYF. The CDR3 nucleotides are TGCAGCGTAGAACCGGGACGGGACAGCTCCTACGAGCAGTACTTC.

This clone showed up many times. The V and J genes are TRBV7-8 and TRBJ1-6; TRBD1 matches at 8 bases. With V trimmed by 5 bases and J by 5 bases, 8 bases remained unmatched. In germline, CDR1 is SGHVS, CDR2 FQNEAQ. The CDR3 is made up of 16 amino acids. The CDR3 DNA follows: TGTGCCAGCAGCGTGCGACAGGGGAGGAATAATTCACCCCTCCACTTT. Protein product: CASSVRQGRNNSPLHF. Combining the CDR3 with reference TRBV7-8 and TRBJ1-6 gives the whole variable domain GAGVSQSPRYKVAKRGQDVALRCDPISGHVSLFWYQQALGQGPEFLTYFQNEAQLDKSGLPSDRFFAERPEGSVSTLKIQRTQQEDSAVYLCASSVRQGRNNSPLHFGNGTRLTVT.

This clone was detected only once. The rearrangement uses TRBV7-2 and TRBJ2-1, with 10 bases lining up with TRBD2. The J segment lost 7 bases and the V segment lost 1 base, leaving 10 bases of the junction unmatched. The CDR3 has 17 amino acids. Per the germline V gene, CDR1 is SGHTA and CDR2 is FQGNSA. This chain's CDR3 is CASSLGVLAGVENEQFF. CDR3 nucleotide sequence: TGTGCCAGCAGCTTAGGTGTCCTAGCGGGAGTGGAGAATGAGCAGTTCTTC.

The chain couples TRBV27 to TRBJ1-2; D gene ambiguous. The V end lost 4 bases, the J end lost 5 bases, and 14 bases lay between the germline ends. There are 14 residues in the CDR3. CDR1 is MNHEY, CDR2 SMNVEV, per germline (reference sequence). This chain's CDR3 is CASSSSKLIYGYTF. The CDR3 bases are TGTGCCAGCAGTTCCTCGAAACTGATATATGGCTACACCTTC.

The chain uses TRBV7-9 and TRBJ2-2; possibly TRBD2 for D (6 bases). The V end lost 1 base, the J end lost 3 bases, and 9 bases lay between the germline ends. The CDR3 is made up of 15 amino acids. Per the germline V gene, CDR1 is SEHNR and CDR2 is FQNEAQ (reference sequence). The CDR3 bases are TGTGCCAGCAGCTTAGGGACTATTTACACCGGGGAGCTGTTTTTT. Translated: CASSLGTIYTGELFF.

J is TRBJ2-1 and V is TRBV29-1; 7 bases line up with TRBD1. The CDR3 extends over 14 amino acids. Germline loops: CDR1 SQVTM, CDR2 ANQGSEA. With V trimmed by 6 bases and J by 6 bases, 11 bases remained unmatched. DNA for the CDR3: TGCAGCGTGGGGGACAGATTAACGGGCAATGAGCAGTTCTTC. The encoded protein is CSVGDRLTGNEQFF.

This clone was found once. The DNA for the CDR3 is TGCGCCAGCAGCTTGGGCAGCGGGGGCAACTATGGCTACACCTTC. This codes for CASSLGSGGNYGYTF. The chain uses TRBV5-1 and TRBJ1-2; a possible D gene is TRBD1 (6 bases). Deletions cut 0 bases from V and 2 bases from J, with 11 bases between. From germline, CDR1 is SGHRS and CDR2 YFSETQ. The CDR3 is 15 amino acids.

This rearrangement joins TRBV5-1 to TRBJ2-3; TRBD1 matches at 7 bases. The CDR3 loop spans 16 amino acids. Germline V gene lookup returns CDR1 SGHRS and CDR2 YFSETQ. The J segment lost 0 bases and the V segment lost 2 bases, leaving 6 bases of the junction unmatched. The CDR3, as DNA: TGCGCCAGCAGCTTTACAGGGGCCCCTAGCACAGATACGCAGTATTTT. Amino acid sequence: CASSFTGAPSTDTQYF.

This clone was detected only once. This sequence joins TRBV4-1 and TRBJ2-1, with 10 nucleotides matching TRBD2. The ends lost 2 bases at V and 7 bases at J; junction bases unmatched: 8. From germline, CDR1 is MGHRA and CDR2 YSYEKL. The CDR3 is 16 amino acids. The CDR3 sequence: CASSQPLAGVRNEQFF. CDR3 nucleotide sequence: TGCGCCAGCAGCCAACCTCTAGCGGGAGTACGGAATGAGCAGTTCTTC.

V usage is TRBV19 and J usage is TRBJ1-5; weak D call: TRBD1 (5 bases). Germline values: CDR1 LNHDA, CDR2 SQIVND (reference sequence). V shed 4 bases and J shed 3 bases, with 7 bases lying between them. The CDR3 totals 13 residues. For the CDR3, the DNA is TGTGCCAGTAGTAGACAGATCAATCAGCCCCAGCATTTT. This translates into CASSRQINQPQHF.

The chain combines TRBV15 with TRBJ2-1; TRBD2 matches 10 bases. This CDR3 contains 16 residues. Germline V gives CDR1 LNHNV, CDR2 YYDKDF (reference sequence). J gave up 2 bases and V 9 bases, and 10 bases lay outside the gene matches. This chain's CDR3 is CATHLRTSGAYNEQFF. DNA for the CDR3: TGTGCCACTCACCTTAGGACTAGCGGAGCCTACAATGAGCAGTTCTTC.

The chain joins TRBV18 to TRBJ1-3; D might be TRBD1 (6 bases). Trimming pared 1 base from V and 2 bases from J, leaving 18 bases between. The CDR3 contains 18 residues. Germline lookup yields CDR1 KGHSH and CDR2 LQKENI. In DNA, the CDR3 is TGTGCCAGCTCACCACTCGGGACACTGACTTCGGCTGGAAACACCATATATTTT. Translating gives CASSPLGTLTSAGNTIYF.

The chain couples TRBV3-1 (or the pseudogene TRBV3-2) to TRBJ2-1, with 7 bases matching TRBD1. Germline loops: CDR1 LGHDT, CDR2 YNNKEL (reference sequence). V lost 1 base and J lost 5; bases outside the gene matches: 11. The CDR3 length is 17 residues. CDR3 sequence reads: CASSQVYRGGTHNEQFF. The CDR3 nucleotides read TGTGCCAGCAGCCAAGTTTACAGGGGTGGCACACACAATGAGCAGTTCTTC.

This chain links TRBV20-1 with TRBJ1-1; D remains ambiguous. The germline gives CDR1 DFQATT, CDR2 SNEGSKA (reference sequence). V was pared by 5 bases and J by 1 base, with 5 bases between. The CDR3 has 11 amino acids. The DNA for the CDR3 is TGCAGTGCTCAATGGAACACTGAAGCTTTCTTT. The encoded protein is CSAQWNTEAFF.

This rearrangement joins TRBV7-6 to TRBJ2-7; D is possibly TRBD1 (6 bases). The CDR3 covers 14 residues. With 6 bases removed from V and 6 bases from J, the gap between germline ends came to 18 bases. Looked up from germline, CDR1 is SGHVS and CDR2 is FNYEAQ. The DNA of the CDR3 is TGTGCCAGCAGTACCAACCAGGGGCCTGGCGAGCAGTACTTC. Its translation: CASSTNQGPGEQYF.

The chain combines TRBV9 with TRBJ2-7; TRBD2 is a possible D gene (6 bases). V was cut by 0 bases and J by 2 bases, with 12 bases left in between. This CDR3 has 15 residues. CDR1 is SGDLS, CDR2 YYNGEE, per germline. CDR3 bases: TGTGCCAGCAGCGTAGGTACTAGCTCTCCCTACGAGCAGTACTTC. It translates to CASSVGTSSPYEQYF.